What follows are 21 T cell receptor beta chains derived from one specimen sequenced in a study of T-cell memory formation after mild COVID-19. TCRdb re-derived calls from the 5' RACE reads in MiXCR, one entry per CDR3 protein. Altogether around 99,000 distinct CDR3 sequences are present, approximately 15% being singletons, with the ten largest covering around two fifths. The sample comprised PBMCs or a T cell subset sorted from them (not recorded which). Receptors were obtained from a young man who had mild COVID-19 (a few samples of this study predate the infection). Cell type and time point are not known.

This sequence joins TRBV7-8 and TRBJ1-4, with a possible D match to TRBD1 (5 bases). V lost 5 bases and J lost 4, with 14 bases in between. CDR3 length equals 15 residues. Germline values: CDR1 SGHVS, CDR2 FQNEAQ. The CDR3 DNA reads TGTGCCAGCAGCGACCAGGGACGGTTTAATGAAAAACTGTTTTTT. Translated, it gives CASSDQGRFNEKLFF.

The table lists this clonotype with a few counts. V is TRBV19 and J is TRBJ1-2; no clear D. V lost 5 bases and J 3 bases, leaving 4 bases between the germline ends. Germline-derived CDR1 and CDR2 are LNHDA and SQIVND (reference sequence). The CDR3 totals 11 residues. The CDR3 here is CASSEHYGYTF. For the CDR3, the DNA is TGTGCCAGTAGTGAGCACTATGGCTACACCTTC.

The chain combines TRBV7-9 with TRBJ2-7; TRBD1 is a possible D gene (5 bases). V was shortened by 4 bases and J by 7 bases, with 11 bases between the two germline ends. The CDR3 length is 12 residues. CDR1 is SEHNR, CDR2 FQNEAQ, per germline (reference sequence). The CDR3 region has the DNA TGTGCCAGCAGCTCTGACAGTTTTGAGCAGTACTTC. This codes for CASSSDSFEQYF. Filled out from reference TRBV7-9 and TRBJ2-7, the complete variable domain reads DTGVSQNPRHKITKRGQNVTFRCDPISEHNRLYWYRQTLGQGPEFLTYFQNEAQLEKSRLLSDRFSAERPKGSFSTLEIQRTEQGDSAMYLCASSSDSFEQYFGPGTRLTVT.

This chain joins TRBV6-2 or TRBV6-3 and TRBJ2-3; 11 bases are shared with TRBD2. The germline V gene encodes CDR1 MNHEY and CDR2 SVGEGT. With 8 bases clipped from V and 6 bases from J, the junction kept 13 bases outside the gene matches. There are 16 residues in the CDR3. CDR3 DNA sequence: TGTGCCAGCGGACTTAGCGGGGGGGCGTTTATGGATACGCAGTATTTT. This translates into CASGLSGGAFMDTQYF.

The chain carries TRBV24-1 and TRBJ2-1; D is unresolved. CDR3 length: 12 amino acids. From germline, CDR1 is KGHDR and CDR2 SFDVKD. Between the trimmed V and J ends, which lost 5 bases and 10 bases, there was a span of 11 bases. For the CDR3, the DNA is TGTGCCACCAGTGGCATCGGTCGGGAGCAGTTCTTC. Amino acids: CATSGIGREQFF.

This clonotype was detected a few times. V gene TRBV5-1 combines with J gene TRBJ2-7; TRBD1 is a possible D gene (6 bases). V lost 4 bases and J 2 bases, leaving 16 bases between the germline ends. The CDR3 runs to 15 residues. Germline V gene lookup returns CDR1 SGHRS and CDR2 YFSETQ. In DNA form, the CDR3 reads TGCGCCAGCAGCCTTCCGACAGGCGAAACCTACGAGCAGTACTTC. The encoded protein is CASSLPTGETYEQYF.

This clonotype was observed a few times. The V gene is TRBV7-9, the J gene TRBJ1-2; 10 bases match TRBD1. Per germline, CDR1 SEHNR and CDR2 FQNEAQ (reference sequence). The trim removed 5 bases at V and 4 bases at J, leaving 7 bases unmatched. The CDR3 runs 15 residues. CDR3 nucleotide sequence: TGTGCCAGCAGCGACCGGGACAGGGGACTCTATGGCTACACCTTC. It encodes CASSDRDRGLYGYTF.

The chain employs TRBV10-2 and TRBJ2-7, with D possibly being TRBD2 (6 bases). Between the trimmed V and J ends, which lost 8 bases and 3 bases, there was a span of 14 bases. The CDR3 length is 13 residues. Germline-derived CDR1 and CDR2 are WSHSY and SAAADI. The CDR3 nucleotides are TGCGCCAGCGAAGTGGGGGGTGACTACGAGCAGTACTTC. It translates to CASEVGGDYEQYF.

The CDR3 reads CASSSRQGQNGQPQHF. The CDR3 bases are TGTGCCAGCAGCTCACGACAGGGGCAAAATGGTCAGCCCCAGCATTTT. V gene TRBV7-8 combines with J gene TRBJ1-5; 8 bases line up with TRBD1. The CDR3 sequence is 16 residues long. The V gene end was trimmed by 4 bases and the J gene end by 6 bases; junction bases not matched to a gene: 11. Germline loops: CDR1 SGHVS, CDR2 FQNEAQ.

The rearrangement links TRBV7-8 to TRBJ2-1; TRBD2 is a possible D gene (6 bases). The V end was cut by 5 bases, the J end by 1 base, with 24 bases between. Per the germline V gene, CDR1 is SGHVS and CDR2 is FQNEAQ. The CDR3 runs to 19 residues. Here the CDR3 DNA reads TGTGCCAGCAGCGTGTCCCGCCGGGGGTTGGCGATATCCTACAATGAGCAGTTCTTC. This translates into CASSVSRRGLAISYNEQFF.

The table lists this clonotype with a few counts. The genes are TRBV6-7 and TRBJ1-6, with D possibly TRBD1 on 5 matching bases. TRBV6-7 qualifies as an ORF whose function is uncertain. V was pared by 6 bases and J by 9 bases, with 24 bases between. This CDR3 has 17 residues. The chain's CDR3 is CASRHDPGTSDSSPLHF. CDR3 nucleotides: TGTGCCAGCAGACACGACCCCGGGACTTCCGATAGTTCACCCCTCCACTTT.

This clonotype was found a few times. The rearrangement uses TRBV6-2 or TRBV6-3 and TRBJ1-5, with 7 nucleotides matching TRBD1. CDR3 length: 16 amino acids. Unmatched junction bases numbered 8, after V lost 0 bases and J lost 6 bases. In germline, CDR1 is MNHEY, CDR2 SVGEGT. Here the CDR3 reads CASSYSPGGIGQPQHF. The CDR3 bases are TGTGCCAGCAGTTACTCGCCAGGGGGGATTGGTCAGCCCCAGCATTTT.

This clonotype showed up just a few times. V is TRBV7-9 and J is TRBJ1-2; maybe TRBD1 (5 bases). Germline assignment: CDR1 SEHNR and CDR2 FQNEAQ (reference sequence). The CDR3 is 15 amino acids. V was clipped by 3 bases and J by 4 bases, with 15 bases between them. The CDR3 is CASSFLVQGSYGYTF. The CDR3 DNA follows: TGTGCCAGCAGCTTCTTGGTGCAGGGTTCCTATGGCTACACCTTC.

The chain recombines TRBV14 with TRBJ2-3, with TRBD1 matching 8 bases. The V gene end was trimmed by 3 bases and the J gene end by 6 bases; junction bases not matched to a gene: 2. CDR1 SGHDN and CDR2 FVKESK come from the germline V gene. This CDR3 region has 13 residues. DNA of the CDR3: TGTGCCAGCAGCCACGGACAGGGTGATACGCAGTATTTT. Encoded protein: CASSHGQGDTQYF. Full variable domain (missing parts from reference TRBV14 and TRBJ2-3): EAGVTQFPSHSVIEKGQTVTLRCDPISGHDNLYWYRRVMGKEIKFLLHFVKESKQDESGMPNNRFLAERTGGTYSTLKVQPAELEDSGVYFCASSHGQGDTQYFGPGTRLTVL.

This clonotype came up a few times. The J gene is TRBJ2-3, the V gene TRBV27; TRBD2 agrees at 7 bases. From germline, CDR1 is MNHEY and CDR2 SMNVEV (reference sequence). This CDR3 comprises 15 residues. V shed 4 bases and J 2 bases; nucleotides not matched to a gene: 6. The CDR3 spells CASSWEGAHTDTQYF. The DNA of the CDR3 is TGTGCCAGCAGTTGGGAGGGAGCTCACACAGATACGCAGTATTTT.

The chain has TRBV7-8 and TRBJ2-3; 7 bases match TRBD2. V was clipped by 3 bases and J by 1 base; unmatched bases: 7. The length of the CDR3 is 16 residues. The germline V gene has CDR1 SGHVS and CDR2 FQNEAQ. CDR3 amino acids: CASSLGDYRRTDTQYF. The CDR3 DNA reads as TGTGCCAGCAGCTTGGGGGACTACAGGCGCACAGATACGCAGTATTTT.

J is TRBJ2-3 and V is TRBV6-1; tentative D call: TRBD1 (6 bases). V gave up 4 bases and J gave up 0 bases, with 11 bases separating them. This CDR3 contains 15 residues. CDR1 and CDR2 from the germline V gene are MNHNS and SASEGT. The CDR3 loop is CASSADRLSTDTQYF. The CDR3 bases are TGTGCCAGCAGTGCCGACAGGCTGAGCACAGATACGCAGTATTTT.

This clonotype showed up just a few times. The V call is TRBV5-5, the J call TRBJ2-1; D perhaps matches TRBD2 (6 bases). The CDR3 sequence is 15 residues long. The germline V gene has CDR1 SGHKS and CDR2 YYEKEE (reference sequence). The ends were cut back, 1 base at V and 10 bases at J, with 18 bases in the middle. CDR3 sequence reads: CASSLWDWTEEEQFF. The CDR3 nucleotides are TGTGCCAGCAGCTTGTGGGACTGGACGGAAGAAGAGCAGTTCTTC.

In this sample, this clonotype turned up many times. The V gene is TRBV4-1, the J gene TRBJ1-2; unclear D gene. V lost 0 bases and J 5 bases, leaving 7 bases between the germline ends. The CDR3 contains 13 residues. CDR1 and CDR2 (germline): MGHRA, YSYEKL. Here the CDR3 reads CASSQESGYGYTF. CDR3 DNA: TGCGCCAGCAGCCAAGAATCCGGGTATGGCTACACCTTC.

This clonotype was detected a few times. The chain employs TRBV5-1 and TRBJ2-3, with D unresolved. CDR1 is SGHRS, CDR2 YFSETQ, per germline. The V and J ends lost 5 bases and 0 bases respectively, with 7 bases between them. The CDR3 has 13 amino acids. The CDR3 is CASRYTSTDTQYF. The CDR3 DNA reads TGCGCCAGCAGGTATACTAGCACAGATACGCAGTATTTT.

The V and J genes are TRBV7-2 and TRBJ2-7, with 11 bases lining up with TRBD2. V lost 4 bases, J lost 0 bases, and 2 bases stayed unmatched. The CDR3 is 15 residues long. The germline V gene has CDR1 SGHTA and CDR2 FQGNSA. The CDR3 protein is CASSSSGGFSYEQYF. In DNA form, the CDR3 reads TGTGCCAGCAGCTCTAGCGGGGGGTTCTCCTACGAGCAGTACTTC.